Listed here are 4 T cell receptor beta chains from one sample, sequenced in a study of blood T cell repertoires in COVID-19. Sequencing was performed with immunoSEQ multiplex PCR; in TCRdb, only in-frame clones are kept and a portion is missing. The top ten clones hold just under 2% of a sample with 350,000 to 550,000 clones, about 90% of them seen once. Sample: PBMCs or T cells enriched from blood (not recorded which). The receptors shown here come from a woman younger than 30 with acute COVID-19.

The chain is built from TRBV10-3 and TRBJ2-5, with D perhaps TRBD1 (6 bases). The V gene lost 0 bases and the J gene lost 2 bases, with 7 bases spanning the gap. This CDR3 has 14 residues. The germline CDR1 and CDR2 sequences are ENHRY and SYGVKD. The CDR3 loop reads CAISESGAQETQYF. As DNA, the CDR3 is TGTGCCATCAGTGAGTCGGGGGCGCAAGAGACCCAGTACTTC.

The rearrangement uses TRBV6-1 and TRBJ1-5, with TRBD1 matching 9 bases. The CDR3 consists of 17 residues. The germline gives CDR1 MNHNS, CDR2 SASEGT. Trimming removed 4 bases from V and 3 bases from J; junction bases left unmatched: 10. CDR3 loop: CASSGSNRGQYNQPQHF. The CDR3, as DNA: TGTGCCAGCAGTGGTAGCAACAGGGGGCAATACAATCAGCCCCAGCATTTT.

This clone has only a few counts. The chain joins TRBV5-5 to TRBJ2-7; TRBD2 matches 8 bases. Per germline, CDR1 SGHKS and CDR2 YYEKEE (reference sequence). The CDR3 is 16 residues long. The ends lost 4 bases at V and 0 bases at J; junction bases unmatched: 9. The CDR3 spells CASSPTSGRSSYEQYF. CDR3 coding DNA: TGTGCCAGCAGCCCTACTAGCGGACGTTCCTCCTACGAGCAGTACTTC. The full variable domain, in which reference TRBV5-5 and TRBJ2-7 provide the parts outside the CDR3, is DAGVTQSPTHLIKTRGQQVTLRCSPISGHKSVSWYQQVLGQGPQFIFQYYEKEERGRGNFPDRFSARQFPNYSSELNVNALLLGDSALYLCASSPTSGRSSYEQYFGPGTRLTVT.

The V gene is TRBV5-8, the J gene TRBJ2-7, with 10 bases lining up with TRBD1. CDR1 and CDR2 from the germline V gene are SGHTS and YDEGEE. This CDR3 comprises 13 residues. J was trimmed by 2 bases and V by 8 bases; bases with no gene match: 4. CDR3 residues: CARRDRGTYEQYF. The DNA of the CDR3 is TGTGCCAGGAGGGACAGGGGAACCTACGAGCAGTACTTC.